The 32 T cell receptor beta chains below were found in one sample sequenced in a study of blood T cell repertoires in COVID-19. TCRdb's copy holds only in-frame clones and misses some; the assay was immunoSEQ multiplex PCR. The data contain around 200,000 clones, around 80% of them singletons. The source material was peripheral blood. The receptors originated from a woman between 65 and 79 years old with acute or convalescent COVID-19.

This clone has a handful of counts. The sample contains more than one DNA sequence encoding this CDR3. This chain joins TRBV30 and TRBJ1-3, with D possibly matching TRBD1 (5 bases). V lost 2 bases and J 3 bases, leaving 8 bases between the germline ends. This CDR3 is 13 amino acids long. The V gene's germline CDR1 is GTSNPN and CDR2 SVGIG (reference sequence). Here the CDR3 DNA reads TGTGCCTGGAGTTCCGGGGGTGGAAACACCATATATTTT. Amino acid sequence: CAWSSGGGNTIYF.

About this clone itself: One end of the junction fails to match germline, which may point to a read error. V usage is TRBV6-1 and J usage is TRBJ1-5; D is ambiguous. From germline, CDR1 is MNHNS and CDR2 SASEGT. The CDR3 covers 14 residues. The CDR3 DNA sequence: TGTGCCAGCGGTGAAGGGCATGACAATCAGCCCCAGCATTTT. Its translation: CASGEGHDNQPQHF.

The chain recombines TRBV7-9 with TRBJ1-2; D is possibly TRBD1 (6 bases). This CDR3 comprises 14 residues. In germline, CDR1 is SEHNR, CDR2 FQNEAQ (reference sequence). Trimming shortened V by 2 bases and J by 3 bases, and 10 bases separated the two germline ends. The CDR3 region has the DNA TGTGCCAGCAGCTTAATTTCAGGGGACTATGGCTACACCTTC. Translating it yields CASSLISGDYGYTF.

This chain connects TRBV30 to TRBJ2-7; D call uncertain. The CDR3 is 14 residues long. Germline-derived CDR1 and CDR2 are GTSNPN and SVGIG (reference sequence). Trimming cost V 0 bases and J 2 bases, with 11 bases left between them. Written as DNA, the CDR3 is TGTGCCTGGAGTGTGCAGGTCCAAGCCTACGAGCAGTACTTC. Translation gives CAWSVQVQAYEQYF.

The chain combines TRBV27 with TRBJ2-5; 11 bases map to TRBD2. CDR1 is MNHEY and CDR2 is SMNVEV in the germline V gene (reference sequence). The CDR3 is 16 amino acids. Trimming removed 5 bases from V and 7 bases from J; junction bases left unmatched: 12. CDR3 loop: CASSPQGTSGLGTQYF. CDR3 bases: TGTGCCAGCAGTCCTCAGGGGACTAGCGGCTTGGGGACCCAGTACTTC.

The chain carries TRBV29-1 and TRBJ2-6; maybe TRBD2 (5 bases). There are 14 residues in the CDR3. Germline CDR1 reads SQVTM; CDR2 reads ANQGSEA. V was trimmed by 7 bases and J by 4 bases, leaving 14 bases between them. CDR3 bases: TGCAGCGCCGCCGAGAGGGTCGGGGCCAACGTCCTGACTTTC. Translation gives CSAAERVGANVLTF.

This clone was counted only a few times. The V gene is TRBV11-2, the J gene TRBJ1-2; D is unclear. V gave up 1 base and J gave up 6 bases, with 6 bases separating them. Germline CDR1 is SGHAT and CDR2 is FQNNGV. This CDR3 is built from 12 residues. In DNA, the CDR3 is TGTGCCAGCAGCTTAGTCGGGGATGGCTACACCTTC. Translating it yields CASSLVGDGYTF.

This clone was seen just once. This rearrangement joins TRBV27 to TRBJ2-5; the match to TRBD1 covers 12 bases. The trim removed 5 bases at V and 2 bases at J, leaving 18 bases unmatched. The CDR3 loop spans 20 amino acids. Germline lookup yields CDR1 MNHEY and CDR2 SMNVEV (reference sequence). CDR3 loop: CASSEGGTGGAGRPQETQYF. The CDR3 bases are TGTGCCAGCAGTGAGGGTGGGACAGGGGGCGCCGGGAGGCCTCAAGAGACCCAGTACTTC.

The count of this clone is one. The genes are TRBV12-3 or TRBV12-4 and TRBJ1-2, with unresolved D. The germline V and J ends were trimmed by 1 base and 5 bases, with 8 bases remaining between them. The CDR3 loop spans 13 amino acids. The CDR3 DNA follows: TGTGCCAGCAGTTTAGACTGGGAGTATGGCTACACCTTC. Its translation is CASSLDWEYGYTF.

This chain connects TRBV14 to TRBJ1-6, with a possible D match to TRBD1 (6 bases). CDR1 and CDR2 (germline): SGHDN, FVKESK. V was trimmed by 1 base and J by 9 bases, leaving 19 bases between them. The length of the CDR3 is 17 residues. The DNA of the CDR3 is TGTGCCAGCAGCCAAGGTGGGGGCAGGACGACACGTTCACCCCTCCACTTT. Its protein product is CASSQGGGRTTRSPLHF. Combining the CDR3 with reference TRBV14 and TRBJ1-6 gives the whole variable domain EAGVTQFPSHSVIEKGQTVTLRCDPISGHDNLYWYRRVMGKEIKFLLHFVKESKQDESGMPNNRFLAERTGGTYSTLKVQPAELEDSGVYFCASSQGGGRTTRSPLHFGNGTRLTVT.

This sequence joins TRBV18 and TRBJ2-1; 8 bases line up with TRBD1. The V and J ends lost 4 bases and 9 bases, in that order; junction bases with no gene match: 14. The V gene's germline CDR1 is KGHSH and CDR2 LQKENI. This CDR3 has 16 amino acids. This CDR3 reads CASSLIRTGLNGEQFF. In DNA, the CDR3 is TGTGCCAGCTCACTGATAAGGACAGGGCTGAACGGTGAGCAGTTCTTC.

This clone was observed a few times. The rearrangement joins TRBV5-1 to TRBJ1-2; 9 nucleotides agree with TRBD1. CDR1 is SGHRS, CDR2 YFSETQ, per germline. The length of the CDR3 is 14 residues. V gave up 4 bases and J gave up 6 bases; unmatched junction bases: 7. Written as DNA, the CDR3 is TGCGCCAGCAGCCCGGACAGGGGTCTTGATGGCTACACCTTC. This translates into CASSPDRGLDGYTF. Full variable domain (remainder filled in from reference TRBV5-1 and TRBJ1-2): KAGVTQTPRYLIKTRGQQVTLSCSPISGHRSVSWYQQTPGQGLQFLFEYFSETQRNKGNFPGRFSGRQFSNSRSEMNVSTLELGDSALYLCASSPDRGLDGYTFGSGTRLTVV.

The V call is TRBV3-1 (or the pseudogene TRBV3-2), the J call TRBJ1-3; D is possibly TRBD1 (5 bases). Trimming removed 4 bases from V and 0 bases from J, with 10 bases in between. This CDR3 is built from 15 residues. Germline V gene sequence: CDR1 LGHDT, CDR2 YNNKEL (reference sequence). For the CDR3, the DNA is TGTGCCAGCAGCCCATTGGGGGGCTCTGGAAACACCATATATTTT. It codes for CASSPLGGSGNTIYF.

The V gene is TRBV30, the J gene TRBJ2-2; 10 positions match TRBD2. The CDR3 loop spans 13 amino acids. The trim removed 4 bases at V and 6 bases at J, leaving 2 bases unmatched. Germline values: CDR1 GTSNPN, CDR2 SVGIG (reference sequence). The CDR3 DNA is TGTGCCTGGAAGCGGGAGGGCCCCGGGGAGCTGTTTTTT. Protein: CAWKREGPGELFF.

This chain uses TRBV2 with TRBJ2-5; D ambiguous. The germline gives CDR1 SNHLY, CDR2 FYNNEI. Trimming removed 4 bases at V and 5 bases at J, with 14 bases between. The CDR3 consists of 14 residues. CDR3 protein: CASSAFGVEETQYF. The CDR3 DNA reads TGTGCCAGCAGTGCCTTTGGAGTTGAGGAGACCCAGTACTTC. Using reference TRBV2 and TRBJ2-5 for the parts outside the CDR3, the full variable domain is EPEVTQTPSHQVTQMGQEVILRCVPISNHLYFYWYRQILGQKVEFLVSFYNNEISEKSEIFDDQFSVERPDGSNFTLKIRSTKLEDSAMYFCASSAFGVEETQYFGPGTRLLVL.

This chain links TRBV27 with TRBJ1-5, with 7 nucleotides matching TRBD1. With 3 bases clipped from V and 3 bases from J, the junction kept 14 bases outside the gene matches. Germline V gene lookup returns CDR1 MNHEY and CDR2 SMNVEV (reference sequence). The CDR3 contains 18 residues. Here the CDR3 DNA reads TGTGCCAGCAGTTTGTCTCCCGGCGGAGGGACAGACAATCAGCCCCAGCATTTT. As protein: CASSLSPGGGTDNQPQHF.

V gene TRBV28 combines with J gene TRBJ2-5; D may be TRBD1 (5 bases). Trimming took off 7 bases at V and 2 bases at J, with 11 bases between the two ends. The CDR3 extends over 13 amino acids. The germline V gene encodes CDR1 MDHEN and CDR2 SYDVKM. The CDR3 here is CASTGLPQETQYF. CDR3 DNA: TGTGCCAGCACAGGGCTTCCACAAGAGACCCAGTACTTC.

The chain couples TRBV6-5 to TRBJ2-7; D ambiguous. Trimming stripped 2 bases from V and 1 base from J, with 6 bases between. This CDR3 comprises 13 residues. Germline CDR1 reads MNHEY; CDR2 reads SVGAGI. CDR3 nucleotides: TGTGCCAGCAGTTACGACAATTCCTACGAGCAGTACTTC. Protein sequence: CASSYDNSYEQYF.

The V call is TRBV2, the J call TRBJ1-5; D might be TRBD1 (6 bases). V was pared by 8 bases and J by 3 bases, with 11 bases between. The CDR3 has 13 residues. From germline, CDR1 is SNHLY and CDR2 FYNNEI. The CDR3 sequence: CASVRGANQPQHF. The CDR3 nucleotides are TGTGCCAGCGTCAGGGGTGCCAATCAGCCCCAGCATTTT.

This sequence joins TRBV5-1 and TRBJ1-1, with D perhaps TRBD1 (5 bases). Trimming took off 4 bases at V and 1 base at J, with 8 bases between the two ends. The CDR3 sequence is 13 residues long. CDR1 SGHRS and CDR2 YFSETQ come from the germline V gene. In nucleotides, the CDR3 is TGCGCCAGCAGCCAAACAGGGAACACTGAAGCTTTCTTT. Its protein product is CASSQTGNTEAFF. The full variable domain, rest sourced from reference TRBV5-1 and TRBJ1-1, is KAGVTQTPRYLIKTRGQQVTLSCSPISGHRSVSWYQQTPGQGLQFLFEYFSETQRNKGNFPGRFSGRQFSNSRSEMNVSTLELGDSALYLCASSQTGNTEAFFGQGTRLTVV.

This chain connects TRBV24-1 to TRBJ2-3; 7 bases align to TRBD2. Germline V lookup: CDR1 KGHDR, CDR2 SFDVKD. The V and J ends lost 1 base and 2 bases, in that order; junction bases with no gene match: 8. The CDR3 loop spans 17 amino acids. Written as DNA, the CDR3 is TGTGCCACCAGTGATTTTTCCTTAGCGGGCGTCACAGATACGCAGTATTTT. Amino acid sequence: CATSDFSLAGVTDTQYF.

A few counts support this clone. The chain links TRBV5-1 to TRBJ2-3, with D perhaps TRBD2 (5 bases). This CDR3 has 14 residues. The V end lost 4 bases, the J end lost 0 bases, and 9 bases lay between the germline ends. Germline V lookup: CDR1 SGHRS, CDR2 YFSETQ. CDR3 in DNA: TGCGCCAGCAGCAGACTACCTAGCACAGATACGCAGTATTTT. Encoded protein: CASSRLPSTDTQYF.

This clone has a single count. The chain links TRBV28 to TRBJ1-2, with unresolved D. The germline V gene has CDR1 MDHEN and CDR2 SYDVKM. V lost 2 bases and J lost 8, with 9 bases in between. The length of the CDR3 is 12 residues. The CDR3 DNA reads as TGTGCCAGCAGTTTAAGGACGGGGGGCTACACCTTC. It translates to CASSLRTGGYTF.

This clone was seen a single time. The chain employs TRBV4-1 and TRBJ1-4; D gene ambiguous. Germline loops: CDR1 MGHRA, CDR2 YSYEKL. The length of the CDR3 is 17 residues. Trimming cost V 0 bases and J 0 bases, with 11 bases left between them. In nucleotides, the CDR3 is TGCGCCAGCAGCCAAGATCCCCCACTTGCAACTAATGAAAAACTGTTTTTT. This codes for CASSQDPPLATNEKLFF.

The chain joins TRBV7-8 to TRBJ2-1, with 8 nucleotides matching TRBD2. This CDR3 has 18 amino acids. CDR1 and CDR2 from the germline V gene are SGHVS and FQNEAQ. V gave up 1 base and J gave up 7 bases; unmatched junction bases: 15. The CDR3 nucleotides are TGTGCCAGCAGCTTAGTCCGAAGGGGGACTAGAATAGCTAATGAGCAGTTCTTC. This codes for CASSLVRRGTRIANEQFF. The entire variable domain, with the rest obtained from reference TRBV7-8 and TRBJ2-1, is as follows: GAGVSQSPRYKVAKRGQDVALRCDPISGHVSLFWYQQALGQGPEFLTYFQNEAQLDKSGLPSDRFFAERPEGSVSTLKIQRTQQEDSAVYLCASSLVRRGTRIANEQFFGPGTRLTVL.

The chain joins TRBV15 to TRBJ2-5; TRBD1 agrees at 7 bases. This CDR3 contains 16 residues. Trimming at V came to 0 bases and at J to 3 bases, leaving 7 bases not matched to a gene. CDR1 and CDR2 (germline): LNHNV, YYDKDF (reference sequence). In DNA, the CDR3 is TGTGCCACCAGCAGAGATCGGGTAGGGGGCGAAGAGACCCAGTACTTC. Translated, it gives CATSRDRVGGEETQYF.

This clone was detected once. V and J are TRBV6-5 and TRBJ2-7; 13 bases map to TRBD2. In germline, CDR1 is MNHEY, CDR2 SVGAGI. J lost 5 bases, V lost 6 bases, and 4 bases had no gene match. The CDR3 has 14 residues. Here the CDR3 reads CASRPLAGGHEQYF. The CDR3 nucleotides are TGTGCCAGCAGACCACTAGCGGGAGGGCACGAGCAGTACTTC.

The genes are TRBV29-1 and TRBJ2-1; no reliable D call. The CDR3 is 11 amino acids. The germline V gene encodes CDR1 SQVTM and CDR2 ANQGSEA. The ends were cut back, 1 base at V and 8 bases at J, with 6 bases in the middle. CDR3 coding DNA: TGCAGCGTTGAAGGTGAGGATGAGCAGTTCTTC. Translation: CSVEGEDEQFF.

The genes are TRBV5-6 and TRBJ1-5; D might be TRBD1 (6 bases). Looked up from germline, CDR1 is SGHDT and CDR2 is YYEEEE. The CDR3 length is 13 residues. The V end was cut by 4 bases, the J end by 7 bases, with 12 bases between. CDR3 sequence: CASSPDRQQPQHF. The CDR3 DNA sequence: TGTGCCAGCAGCCCCGACAGGCAACAGCCCCAGCATTTT.

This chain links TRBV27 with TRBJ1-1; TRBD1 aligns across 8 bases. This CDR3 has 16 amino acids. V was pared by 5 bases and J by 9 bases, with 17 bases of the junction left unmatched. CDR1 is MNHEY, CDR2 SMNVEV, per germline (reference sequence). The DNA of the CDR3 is TGTGCCAGCAGTCCATACTCCCCGGGACAGGCAAAGAAAGCTTTCTTT. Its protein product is CASSPYSPGQAKKAFF.

CDR3 residues: CASNPTGYTDTQYF. CDR3 nucleotides: TGTGCCAGCAACCCTACAGGGTACACAGATACGCAGTATTTT. J is TRBJ2-3 and V is TRBV9; possible D gene TRBD1, 6 bases. Trimming removed 6 bases at V and 2 bases at J, with 13 bases between. Germline values: CDR1 SGDLS, CDR2 YYNGEE. The CDR3 consists of 14 residues.

CDR3 nucleotide sequence: TGTGCCACCAGCAGAGTCGGCCAGGGGGTCCGGGAGCAGTTCTTC. It yields the protein CATSRVGQGVREQFF. The chain recombines TRBV15 with TRBJ2-1, with TRBD1 matching over 7 bases. The CDR3 has 15 residues. Germline CDR1 and CDR2: LNHNV and YYDKDF (reference sequence). V shed 1 base, J shed 10 bases, and the junction held 10 bases outside the gene matches.